This record looks at one T cell receptor (beta chain) sequence and its context. Its antigen is not known. Each single cDNA molecule received a unique molecular identifier. MiXCR was run by TCRdb on the 5' RACE reads, yielding one entry per CDR3 protein. This repertoire shows some 57,000 distinct CDR3 sequences, 9.3% found once; its top ten account for under 25%. This entry comes from a study of early T cells in non-severe SARS-CoV-2 infection. Overall study context: RNA in bulk from unsorted whole blood was sequenced, and chains were unpaired.

Germline CDR1 and CDR2: LGHDT and YNNKEL (reference sequence). The CDR3 loop spans 16 amino acids. J lost 4 bases, V lost 2 bases, and 4 bases had no gene match. General study results and limits: There was a bias toward anti-spike CD8 responses in VDJdb matching, which missed private and CD4 specificities.

The sequencing input was whole blood. The TCR originated in an adult who was a healthcare worker with PCR-confirmed SARS-CoV-2 infection or an uninfected control (not recorded which). V and J are TRBV3-1 and TRBJ2-3; 12 bases align to TRBD2. As DNA, the CDR3 is TGTGCCAGCAGCCAACTGACTAGCGGGGGACCAGATACGCAGTATTTT. This encodes CASSQLTSGGPDTQYF.